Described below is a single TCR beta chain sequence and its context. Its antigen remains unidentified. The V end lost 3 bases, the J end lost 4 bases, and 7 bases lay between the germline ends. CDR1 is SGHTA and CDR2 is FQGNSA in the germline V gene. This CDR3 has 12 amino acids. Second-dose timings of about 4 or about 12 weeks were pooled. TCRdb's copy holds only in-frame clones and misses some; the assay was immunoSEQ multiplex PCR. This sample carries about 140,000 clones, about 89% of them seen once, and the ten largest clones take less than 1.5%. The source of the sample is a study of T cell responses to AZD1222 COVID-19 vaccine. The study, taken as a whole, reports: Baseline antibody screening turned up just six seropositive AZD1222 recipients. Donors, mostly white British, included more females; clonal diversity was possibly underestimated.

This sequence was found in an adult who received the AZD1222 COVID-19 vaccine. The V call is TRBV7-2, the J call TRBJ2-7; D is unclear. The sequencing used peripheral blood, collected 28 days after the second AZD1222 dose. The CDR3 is CASSFDKYEQYF. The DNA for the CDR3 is TGTGCCAGCAGCTTCGACAAATACGAGCAGTACTTC.